This paragraph reports one T cell receptor (beta chain). No cognate antigen has been identified for it. No much larger clone is present one base from it, and per-base qualities are unavailable. The data were obtained in a study of shared clonotypes between healthy human individuals (dated by TCRdb to the early 2020s). Regarding the research as a whole: A couple of women and a few men aged 18 to 49 years were included in the cohort. For each donor, CD4 naive and CD4 memory were each run on three plates, CD8 naive on two plates, and CD8 memory on one plate. To estimate repertoire size and how much clonotype sharing occurs between individuals, the study deeply sequenced the blood TCR repertoires of about 5 healthy adults. To increase sequencing depth and limit assay-specific biases, different laboratories used diverse techniques to prepare libraries and sequence TCR repertoires. Per donor, leukapheresis produced somewhere between about 0.85 and 8.9 billion PBMCs.

The paper as a whole reports these results and caveats: Higher generation probabilities were observed for clonotypes shared by all four sorted-subset donors than for non-shared clonotypes. Pairwise subsampling led to the expectation that sequencing depth would affect the degree of clonotype sharing among donors. Because the study included only a small number of donors, the genetic and exposure-history diversity represented was limited. Across a handful of donors, approximately 5% of naive CD4, roughly 3.8% of naive CD8, roughly 2.3% of memory CD4, and 0.3% to 0.45% of memory CD8 clonotypes were shared. Incomplete sequencing was indicated by rarefaction of sorted-subset datasets, despite the large sequencing depth. Only blood was sampled, and tissue TCR repertoires likely differ from those in blood. Estimated clonotype richness was generally larger for naive than for memory subsets.

For CDR1 and CDR2, the germline V gene (reference sequence) lists LNHDA and SQIVND. The CDR3 goes from the cysteine to the phenylalanine over 13 residues. CDR3 DNA only is kept here, 39 bases in frame from base 1. V lost 6 bases and J lost 0 bases; the stretch between them is 8 bases long. TCR CDR3 regions were amplified from genomic DNA by multiplex PCR using the deep immunoSEQ assay. For each cell subset, the extracted genomic DNA was distributed evenly across all wells of several immunoSEQ 96-well plates, and each plate served as one replicate. For sorted subsets, each replicate PCR was loaded with 200 ng genomic DNA, equivalent to 25,000 to 35,000 T cell genomes. Purified libraries were measured with a Qubit 3.0 fluorometer, size-checked on a Bioanalyzer 2100, and measured again with the KAPA Library Quantification kit. Every immunoSEQ 96-well plate was sequenced on a dedicated single-read 150-cycle Illumina NextSeq 550 flow cell. Under the source paper's analysis protocol: The immunoSEQ output contained only junctional sequences without quality scores, so filtering could not match that applied to full-length reads. To assign V/J genes and CDR3, sequences were annotated using PyIR, a Python wrapper for IgBLAST v1.9, with IMGT germline references. Reads with weak V/J assignments (E-value above 1e-6), missing CDR3, stop codons, out-of-frame junctions, or ambiguous translated residues were removed. V3J clonotypes were defined as sequences sharing the same inferred V gene, J gene, and CDR3 amino acid sequence. Percentage overlap between repertoires was calculated by dividing the number of shared unique clonotypes by the size of the smaller repertoire. Repertoire richness was assessed with RTK rarefaction, the Chao1 estimator, and Recon v2.1 estimates of unobserved clonotypes. Generation probabilities for all TCRbeta clonotypes obtained by the gDNA method from four donors were computed using OLGA. What TCRdb holds here is the immuneACCESS table cut down to in-frame rearrangements. Part of the clones is not present; checked against another copy, under half of the missing clones reflect an unresolved V gene, and the others are unexplained. Clonal size and the V and J genes are those of that table, whereas D and trimming came from the DNA. This sample has roughly 2 million clones in its table, and almost 96% of those were observed once. The ten biggest clones cover roughly 0.13% of the sample.

Healthy HIV-negative adults with no recently reported acute infections or vaccinations were included as donors. Every donor was a Caucasian adult residing in Nashville, Tennessee, USA. CD4+ T cells were enriched by magnetic negative selection; naive cells were then positively selected on CD45RA, and the negative fraction formed the memory subset. Blood was obtained by leukapheresis, after which PBMCs were separated by Ficoll-Histopaque density gradient centrifugation and cryopreserved in liquid nitrogen vapor phase. Analytical flow cytometry was used to check the purity and quantity of every magnetically sorted T cell population. Genomic DNA was isolated from each sorted fraction and quantified by UV absorbance on a Nanodrop 2000c.

Sample: naive CD4+ T cells sorted from blood. Explained via the paper, the cell subset or site label denotes: CD45RA+ positively selected. The chain joins TRBV19 to TRBJ1-1, with no D gene named confidently. The receptor was derived from a man aged 18 to 29 in good health. The sequenced DNA: TGTGCCAGTAGGGACGGATTGAACACTGAAGCTTTCTTT. This codes for CASRDGLNTEAFF.